This T cell receptor beta chain appears in the sequencing data of a study of CD4 and CD8 cells across lung adenocarcinoma regions. CDR1 and CDR2 (germline): SGHTA, FQGNSA. The CDR3 covers 14 residues. MiXCR, applied by TCRdb to the PCR reads, yields one record per CDR3 protein. The sample lists about 17,000 distinct CDR3 sequences, 46% occurring once. Concerning this clonotype: Relative to the germline gene, one junction end is altered; a read error may explain this.

The sequenced sample was CD4+ T cells from the margin of a lung tumor. The rearrangement uses TRBV7-2 and TRBJ2-3; D is perhaps TRBD2 (5 bases). This sequence originates from a male donor with lung adenocarcinoma. The CD4 and CD8 labels of this study may be unreliable. CDR3 sequence reads: CASRTLLAKNTQYF. In nucleotides, the CDR3 is TGTGCCAGCAGGACGCTATTAGCGAAAAATACGCAGTACTTT.